This T cell receptor beta chain was sequenced in a study of patients and donors after allogeneic stem cell transplantation. Trimming took 3 bases from V and 1 from J; bases not matched to a gene: 7. CDR1 LNHDA and CDR2 SQIVND come from the germline V gene (reference sequence). The CDR3 sequence is 16 residues long. This clonotype was seen only a few times. Using its own MiXCR run on the RT-PCR reads, TCRdb lists one record per CDR3 protein. This repertoire shows about 400,000 distinct CDR3 sequences, 16% found once; its top ten account for roughly 7.2%. The specimen was blood, either unsorted or a sorted T cell fraction (not recorded which). The sequence was obtained from a human donor who was either an allogeneic HSCT recipient or a stem cell or donor lymphocyte infusion donor (not recorded which). It is not recorded whose cells these are; they may come from a transplant donor. The chain links TRBV19 to TRBJ1-1; the match to TRBD1 covers 8 bases. The chain's CDR3 is CASSIFVGQGNTEAFF. The DNA for the CDR3 is TGTGCCAGTAGTATCTTCGTTGGACAGGGGAACACTGAAGCTTTCTTT.